This is a list of T cell receptor beta chains from one sample in a study of shared clonotypes between healthy human individuals. The assay was immunoSEQ multiplex PCR, and TCRdb's table has in-frame clones only and misses some. The sample lists approximately 510,000 clones; more than 65% were seen once. The specimen was PBMCs. The receptors originated from a woman in her thirties or forties in good health. Some clones in this sample may be carry-over from other donors' samples. Each CDR3 is given with its conserved first and last residue. Each record gives: V gene, J gene, D gene, CDR3 DNA, CDR3 protein. A D gene is named only where the DNA matches it firmly.

V: TRBV7-2
J: TRBJ2-4
D: TRBD1
DNA: TGTGCCAGCAGCCGATGGACAGGGGAAGCCAAAAACATTCAGTACTTC
CDR3: CASSRWTGEAKNIQYF

V: TRBV15
J: TRBJ2-1
D: TRBD1
DNA: TGTGCCACCAGCAGAGATCGGGGCAGGGGGCCGGATGAGCAGTTCTTC
CDR3: CATSRDRGRGPDEQFF

V: TRBV29-1
J: TRBJ2-5
D: TRBD1
DNA: TGCAGCGTTCACCCCGGGACAGGGATCCAAGAGACCCAGTACTTC
CDR3: CSVHPGTGIQETQYF

V: TRBV7-2
J: TRBJ2-7
D: -
DNA: TGTGCCAGCGGACACAGCTCCTACGAGCAGTACTTC
CDR3: CASGHSSYEQYF

V: TRBV2
J: TRBJ2-7
D: TRBD1
DNA: TGTGCCACCCGACGCGACAGGGACTACGAGCAGTACTTC
CDR3: CATRRDRDYEQYF

V: TRBV7-8
J: TRBJ2-7
D: -
DNA: TGTGCCAGCAGCTCCCTACTAGCCTACGAGCAGTACTTC
CDR3: CASSSLLAYEQYF

V: TRBV6-1
J: TRBJ1-5
D: -
DNA: TGTGCCAGTAGGCCTTCGGGGGCAAGGCAGCCCCAGCATTTT
CDR3: CASRPSGARQPQHF

V: TRBV28
J: TRBJ2-7
D: -
DNA: TGTGCCAGCAGTTTAGGGGGGACCATCGTCTACGAGCAGTACTTC
CDR3: CASSLGGTIVYEQYF

V: TRBV2
J: TRBJ1-2
D: -
DNA: TGTGCCCACGACCGAAGGTCGGAGGGAGGTGGCTACACCTTC
CDR3: CAHDRRSEGGGYTF

V: TRBV2
J: TRBJ2-2
D: TRBD2
DNA: TGTGCCAGCAGTGGTTCTAGCGGGAGGGGCGGGGAGCTGTTTTTT
CDR3: CASSGSSGRGGELFF